Following are 19 T cell receptor beta chains from one sample sequenced in a study of shared clonotypes between healthy human individuals. Produced via immunoSEQ multiplex PCR; TCRdb's table is partial and in-frame only. Of more than 2,000,000 clones in the sample, approximately 94% were seen once. The source material was naive CD4+ T cells sorted from blood. Subset: CD45RA+ positively selected. Source of these receptors: a man in his late teens or twenties in good health.

The gene calls are TRBV4-1 and TRBJ2-7; D might be TRBD2 (5 bases). The CDR3 runs to 14 residues. Deletions cut 7 bases from V and 0 bases from J, with 13 bases between. Germline-derived CDR1 and CDR2 are MGHRA and YSYEKL. CDR3 coding DNA: TGCGCCAGCACCAGAGGGTATAACTCCTACGAGCAGTACTTC. It yields the protein CASTRGYNSYEQYF.

The V and J genes are TRBV7-2 and TRBJ2-1, with D tentatively TRBD2 (6 bases). Per the germline V gene, CDR1 is SGHTA and CDR2 is FQGNSA. There are 15 residues in the CDR3. Deletions cut 5 bases from V and 4 bases from J, with 15 bases between. For the CDR3, the DNA is TGTGCCAGCAGCCCCGGGACTCCCCGTTACAATGAGCAGTTCTTC. Translated: CASSPGTPRYNEQFF. Full variable domain (missing parts from reference TRBV7-2 and TRBJ2-1): GAGVSQSPSNKVTEKGKDVELRCDPISGHTALYWYRQSLGQGLEFLIYFQGNSAPDKSGLPSDRFSAERTGGSVSTLTIQRTQQEDSAVYLCASSPGTPRYNEQFFGPGTRLTVL.

The chain carries TRBV27 and TRBJ2-7; TRBD1 might be the D (6 bases). V lost 6 bases, J lost 6 bases, and 18 bases lay in between. The CDR3 is made up of 14 amino acids. Germline values: CDR1 MNHEY, CDR2 SMNVEV (reference sequence). CDR3 DNA: TGTGCCAGCAGGGGCGGACAGCCCGGGGTCGAGCAGTACTTC. Translated, it gives CASRGGQPGVEQYF.

This sequence joins TRBV7-2 and TRBJ2-7; no firm D call. CDR3 length: 14 residues. The ends were cut back, 3 bases at V and 2 bases at J, with 11 bases in the middle. Germline V CDR1 and CDR2: SGHTA, FQGNSA. The CDR3 region has the DNA TGTGCCAGCAGCTTTATGTATGGGGCCTACGAGCAGTACTTC. This sequence encodes CASSFMYGAYEQYF. Looking up the rest from reference TRBV7-2 and TRBJ2-7 gives the full variable domain: GAGVSQSPSNKVTEKGKDVELRCDPISGHTALYWYRQSLGQGLEFLIYFQGNSAPDKSGLPSDRFSAERTGGSVSTLTIQRTQQEDSAVYLCASSFMYGAYEQYFGPGTRLTVT.

V and J are TRBV5-4 and TRBJ1-4; 7 bases are shared with TRBD1. The CDR3 has 13 amino acids. CDR1 is SGHNT and CDR2 is YYREEE in the germline V gene (reference sequence). Germline trimming cut 4 bases from V and 12 bases from J; bases unmatched to any gene: 9. The DNA of the CDR3 is TGTGCCAGCAGCGGGCAGGGGGGGGACCAACTGTTTTTT. Translated, it gives CASSGQGGDQLFF. The variable domain in full, with the rest retrieved from reference TRBV5-4 and TRBJ1-4, is ETGVTQSPTHLIKTRGQQVTLRCSSQSGHNTVSWYQQALGQGPQFIFQYYREEENGRGNFPPRFSGLQFPNYSSELNVNALELDDSALYLCASSGQGGDQLFFGSGTQLSVL.

The chain carries TRBV6-5 and TRBJ2-7; D is perhaps TRBD1 or TRBD2 (5 bases each). The V end lost 2 bases, the J end lost 2 bases, and 13 bases lay between the germline ends. The germline V gene encodes CDR1 MNHEY and CDR2 SVGAGI. The CDR3 has 15 residues. The DNA for the CDR3 is TGTGCCAGCAGTTACGCCCGGGACGGTCCCTACGAGCAGTACTTC. This sequence encodes CASSYARDGPYEQYF.

The rearrangement links TRBV5-4 to TRBJ1-1, with D hard to call. The germline V and J ends were trimmed by 4 bases and 3 bases, with 10 bases remaining between them. The CDR3 has 13 amino acids. Germline CDR1 reads SGHNT; CDR2 reads YYREEE (reference sequence). CDR3 nucleotides: TGTGCCAGCAGCCGGGTGACGGACACTGAAGCTTTCTTT. This encodes CASSRVTDTEAFF.

The chain employs TRBV30 and TRBJ2-2; D is unclear. The V and J ends lost 1 base and 2 bases respectively, with 8 bases between them. CDR1 and CDR2 from the germline V gene are GTSNPN and SVGIG (reference sequence). This CDR3 is built from 14 residues. The CDR3 here is CAWSGGSNTGELFF. The CDR3 bases are TGTGCCTGGAGTGGGGGATCTAACACCGGGGAGCTGTTTTTT.

This clone has only a few counts. J is TRBJ1-1 and V is TRBV12-5; no clear D. Trimming shortened V by 1 base and J by 6 bases, and 3 bases separated the two germline ends. Germline values: CDR1 LGHNT, CDR2 FRNRAP. The CDR3 runs to 11 residues. DNA for the CDR3: TGTGCTAGTGGTTTGGGGGCTGAAGCTTTCTTT. Translated: CASGLGAEAFF.

This chain connects TRBV2 to TRBJ1-4; unclear D gene. V was clipped by 7 bases and J by 8 bases, with 14 bases between them. The CDR3 is 13 amino acids. Germline-derived CDR1 and CDR2 are SNHLY and FYNNEI. The CDR3 region is CASKGTAGEKLFF. Here the CDR3 DNA reads TGTGCCAGCAAGGGTACCGCAGGAGAAAAACTGTTTTTT. The variable domain in full, completed from reference TRBV2 and TRBJ1-4, reads EPEVTQTPSHQVTQMGQEVILRCVPISNHLYFYWYRQILGQKVEFLVSFYNNEISEKSEIFDDQFSVERPDGSNFTLKIRSTKLEDSAMYFCASKGTAGEKLFFGSGTQLSVL.

The chain combines TRBV5-1 with TRBJ1-2; D gene uncertain. V dropped 0 bases and J dropped 6 bases, with 9 bases sitting between them. Germline CDR1 SGHRS, CDR2 YFSETQ. The CDR3 runs 13 residues. As DNA, the CDR3 is TGCGCCAGCAGCTTGGACCAAGGAAATGGCTACACCTTC. Translating it yields CASSLDQGNGYTF.

The CDR3 DNA reads as TGTGCCAGCAGTTATTCTGGGGTCCTGACTTTC. It specifies CASSYSGVLTF. The chain combines TRBV6-5 with TRBJ2-6, with D hard to call. CDR1 and CDR2 from the germline V gene are MNHEY and SVGAGI. V lost 3 bases to trimming and J lost 13 bases, with 7 bases between them. The CDR3 totals 11 residues.

The V and J genes are TRBV7-2 and TRBJ2-3; 7 bases map to TRBD1. The CDR3 has 14 amino acids. J lost 2 bases, V lost 3 bases, and 2 bases had no gene match. The V gene's germline CDR1 is SGHTA and CDR2 FQGNSA. The CDR3: CASSFGTDTDTQYF. As DNA, the CDR3 is TGTGCCAGCAGCTTTGGGACAGACACAGATACGCAGTATTTT.

This chain uses TRBV28 with TRBJ1-4, with TRBD1 matching 7 bases. Per germline, CDR1 MDHEN and CDR2 SYDVKM. V gave up 0 bases and J gave up 5 bases; unmatched junction bases: 6. The CDR3 runs 16 residues. The CDR3 sequence is CASSLWLGTENEKLFF. The CDR3 DNA follows: TGTGCCAGCAGTTTATGGTTGGGGACAGAGAATGAAAAACTGTTTTTT.

The genes are TRBV2 and TRBJ1-1; 7 nucleotides match TRBD1. CDR1 is SNHLY and CDR2 is FYNNEI in the germline V gene. Unmatched junction bases numbered 5, after V lost 4 bases and J lost 0 bases. CDR3 length: 15 amino acids. CDR3 sequence: CASSGDSGLNTEAFF. In nucleotides, the CDR3 is TGTGCCAGCAGTGGGGACAGCGGATTGAACACTGAAGCTTTCTTT.

The chain couples TRBV7-2 to TRBJ2-1; D call uncertain. Trimming shortened V by 4 bases and J by 8 bases, and 27 bases separated the two germline ends. Germline loops: CDR1 SGHTA, CDR2 FQGNSA. This CDR3 comprises 18 residues. The CDR3 bases are TGTGCCAGCAGCTCCCTCGCTGTGAGATTAGGGCATCGTGATGAGCAGTTCTTC. It encodes CASSSLAVRLGHRDEQFF.

The rearrangement links TRBV5-4 to TRBJ1-4; 7 nucleotides agree with TRBD1. The trim removed 4 bases at V and 8 bases at J, leaving 8 bases unmatched. Looked up from germline, CDR1 is SGHNT and CDR2 is YYREEE (reference sequence). The CDR3 has 14 amino acids. The DNA for the CDR3 is TGTGCCAGCAGCCGAGGGGGCGGGCGAGAAAAACTGTTTTTT. Translation: CASSRGGGREKLFF.

The chain combines TRBV27 with TRBJ1-5; TRBD1 might be the D (6 bases). This CDR3 contains 15 residues. Per germline, CDR1 MNHEY and CDR2 SMNVEV (reference sequence). Trimming stripped 6 bases from V and 2 bases from J, with 14 bases between. The CDR3 DNA follows: TGTGCCAGCAGGCCACAGGGCCGGGGCAATCAGCCCCAGCATTTT. Protein: CASRPQGRGNQPQHF.

V is TRBV6-5 and J is TRBJ2-7, with 10 nucleotides matching TRBD1. V lost 8 bases, J lost 6 bases, and 4 bases stayed unmatched. Germline CDR1 is MNHEY and CDR2 is SVGAGI. The CDR3 runs to 12 residues. The CDR3 is CASGTGDIEQYF. As DNA, the CDR3 is TGTGCCAGCGGGACAGGGGATATCGAGCAGTACTTC.